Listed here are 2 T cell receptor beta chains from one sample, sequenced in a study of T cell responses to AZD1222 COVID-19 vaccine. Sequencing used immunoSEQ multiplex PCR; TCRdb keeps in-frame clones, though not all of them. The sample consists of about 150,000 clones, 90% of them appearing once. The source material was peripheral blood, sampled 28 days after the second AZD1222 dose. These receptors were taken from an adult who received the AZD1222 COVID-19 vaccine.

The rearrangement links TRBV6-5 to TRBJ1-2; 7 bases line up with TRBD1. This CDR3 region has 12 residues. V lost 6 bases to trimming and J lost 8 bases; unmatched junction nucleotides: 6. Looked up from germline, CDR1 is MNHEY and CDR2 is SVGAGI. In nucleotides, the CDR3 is TGTGCCAGCAGACTCCTGACAGGGGGCTACACCTTC. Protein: CASRLLTGGYTF.

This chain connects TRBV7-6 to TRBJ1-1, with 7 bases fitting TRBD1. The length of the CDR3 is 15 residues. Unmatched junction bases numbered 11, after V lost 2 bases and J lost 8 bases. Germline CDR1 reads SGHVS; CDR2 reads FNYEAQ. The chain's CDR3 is CASSLTGTEVSEAFF. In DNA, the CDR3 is TGTGCCAGCAGCTTAACCGGGACAGAGGTTTCCGAAGCTTTCTTT.